This T cell receptor (beta chain) was profiled in a study of technical replicates of blood from several donors. Trimming removed 5 bases from V and 4 bases from J; junction bases left unmatched: 7. Germline CDR1 reads SQVTM; CDR2 reads ANQGSEA. The CDR3 is 13 residues long. Repertoires were generated with immunoSEQ multiplex PCR, while TCRdb's copy carries only in-frame clones and drops some. The repertoire holds under 90,000 clones, with 90% to 95% as singletons. This chain links TRBV29-1 with TRBJ1-2, with TRBD1 identical over 7 bases. This sequence originates from a human donor in good health. Sequencing was done on a sample of T cells isolated from PBMCs. The CDR3 spells CSVLAGGSYGYTF. The CDR3 DNA reads TGCAGCGTTCTGGCAGGGGGGAGCTATGGCTACACCTTC.